One and the same sample provided the 22 T cell receptor beta chains below, sequenced in a study of blood T cell repertoires in COVID-19. Produced via immunoSEQ multiplex PCR; TCRdb's table is partial and in-frame only. The data show roughly 100,000 clones, with about 87% seen just once and around 13% held by the top ten. The source material was peripheral blood. These receptors were collected from a human donor in a cohort sampled during active or convalescent COVID-19.

This clone was observed a few times. The chain couples TRBV19 to TRBJ1-5, with 8 bases lining up with TRBD1. Per the germline V gene, CDR1 is LNHDA and CDR2 is SQIVND (reference sequence). Trimming removed 11 bases from V and 9 bases from J; junction bases left unmatched: 27. The length of the CDR3 is 18 residues. In nucleotides, the CDR3 is TGTGCCCACACGGAGCGGGACAGGCGTTCTTACCGTCGAGGGCCCCAGCATTTT. Translated, it gives CAHTERDRRSYRRGPQHF. The full variable domain, with the rest looked up from reference TRBV19 and TRBJ1-5, is DGGITQSPKYLFRKEGQNVTLSCEQNLNHDAMYWYRQDPGQGLRLIYYSQIVNDFQKGDIAEGYSVSREKKESFPLTVTSAQKNPTAFYLCAHTERDRRSYRRGPQHFGDGTRLSIL.

The chain has TRBV6-5 and TRBJ2-3; 10 bases align to TRBD2. This CDR3 contains 14 residues. Germline V CDR1 and CDR2: MNHEY, SVGAGI. J lost 3 bases, V lost 4 bases, and 1 base had no gene match. The CDR3 DNA sequence: TGTGCCAGCAGTTCGACTAGCGGGACAGATACGCAGTATTTT. This codes for CASSSTSGTDTQYF.

The V and J genes are TRBV2 and TRBJ1-6; D uncertain. This CDR3 comprises 14 residues. Germline-derived CDR1 and CDR2 are SNHLY and FYNNEI. Trimming removed 4 bases at V and 7 bases at J, with 11 bases between. The CDR3 region has the DNA TGTGCCAGCAGTGTGGTCAGGCCGAATTCACCCCTCCACTTT. Residues: CASSVVRPNSPLHF.

The chain has TRBV11-2 and TRBJ1-1, with 7 bases identical to TRBD1. J was trimmed by 0 bases and V by 5 bases; bases with no gene match: 3. The CDR3 is 14 amino acids. Germline CDR1 SGHAT, CDR2 FQNNGV. The chain's CDR3 is CASSPGTVNTEAFF. The CDR3 nucleotides are TGTGCCAGCAGCCCGGGGACAGTGAACACTGAAGCTTTCTTT.

The V and J genes are TRBV11-2 and TRBJ1-6; D is ambiguous. The CDR3 covers 18 residues. The germline gives CDR1 SGHAT, CDR2 FQNNGV. The V end lost 3 bases, the J end lost 6 bases, and 21 bases lay between the germline ends. The CDR3 sequence is CASSFTTLVRGANSPLHF. The CDR3 DNA reads as TGTGCCAGCAGCTTCACAACCCTTGTACGGGGAGCTAATTCACCCCTCCACTTT.

The rearrangement links TRBV7-2 to TRBJ2-5; D possibly corresponds to TRBD1 (6 bases). The CDR3 has 12 amino acids. Germline CDR1 and CDR2: SGHTA and FQGNSA. V lost 5 bases and J 4 bases, leaving 8 bases between the germline ends. CDR3 DNA sequence: TGTGCCAGCAGCCCAGGGGTAGAGACCCAGTACTTC. This gives the protein CASSPGVETQYF. Filled out from reference TRBV7-2 and TRBJ2-5, the complete variable domain reads GAGVSQSPSNKVTEKGKDVELRCDPISGHTALYWYRQSLGQGLEFLIYFQGNSAPDKSGLPSDRFSAERTGGSVSTLTIQRTQQEDSAVYLCASSPGVETQYFGPGTRLLVL.

Note on this clone: Sequence at one end of the junction differs from germline and may be a read error. V usage is TRBV7-3 and J usage is TRBJ1-2; the D gene is possibly TRBD1 (6 bases). The CDR3 loop spans 15 amino acids. Germline V gene data show CDR1 as SGHTA and CDR2 as FQGTGA. CDR3 bases: TGTGCCAGCAGCCTAACCCCGGGGGGCGACTATGGCTACACCTTC. It specifies CASSLTPGGDYGYTF.

The chain has TRBV5-6 and TRBJ1-1; D remains unclear. Germline values: CDR1 SGHDT, CDR2 YYEEEE. CDR3 length: 17 amino acids. The ends were cut back, 4 bases at V and 0 bases at J, with 19 bases in the middle. The CDR3 coding sequence is TGTGCCAGCAGCCCCATATTGGGAGACGCAGTGAACACTGAAGCTTTCTTT. Encoded protein: CASSPILGDAVNTEAFF.

The V gene is TRBV6-5, the J gene TRBJ2-1, with 7 nucleotides matching TRBD2. V dropped 6 bases and J dropped 8; count of bases not matched to a gene: 13. CDR1 is MNHEY, CDR2 SVGAGI, per germline. This CDR3 has 15 amino acids. Written as DNA, the CDR3 is TGTGCCAGCAGCAGACTAGCCGCGGAAGCCCATGAGCAGTTCTTC. This gives the protein CASSRLAAEAHEQFF.

V and J are TRBV15 and TRBJ2-2, with D uncertain. V was trimmed by 1 base and J by 0 bases, leaving 9 bases between them. The CDR3 covers 16 residues. Germline V gene lookup returns CDR1 LNHNV and CDR2 YYDKDF (reference sequence). This CDR3 reads CATSRGYSSNTGELFF. In DNA, the CDR3 is TGTGCCACCAGCAGAGGGTACAGCTCGAACACCGGGGAGCTGTTTTTT.

J is TRBJ1-4 and V is TRBV20-1; no reliable D call. The CDR3 is 11 residues long. Germline V gene lookup returns CDR1 DFQATT and CDR2 SNEGSKA (reference sequence). The germline V and J ends were trimmed by 6 bases and 7 bases, with 9 bases remaining between them. CDR3 coding DNA: TGCAGTGCGTTTAAGAGTGAAAAACTGTTTTTT. It yields the protein CSAFKSEKLFF.

This clone was seen only once. V usage is TRBV19 and J usage is TRBJ2-7; D is perhaps TRBD2 (6 bases). The germline CDR1 and CDR2 sequences are LNHDA and SQIVND (reference sequence). This CDR3 contains 13 residues. The V and J ends lost 8 bases and 1 base respectively, with 12 bases between them. In DNA form, the CDR3 reads TGTGCCAGTTCGCCAGGGAGGTCCTACGAGCAGTACTTC. It specifies CASSPGRSYEQYF.

This CDR3 reads CASSPTFGTGWDTIYF. CDR3 sequence (DNA): TGTGCCAGCAGCCCAACCTTCGGGACAGGGTGGGACACCATATATTTT. The V and J genes are TRBV11-2 and TRBJ1-3; 9 bases are shared with TRBD1. Germline CDR1 reads SGHAT; CDR2 reads FQNNGV. The CDR3 runs to 16 residues. After removal of 5 bases from V and 8 bases from J, the junction contained 13 bases not matched to a gene.

In its sample, this clone was seen a few times. This rearrangement joins TRBV7-3 to TRBJ1-2; 11 nucleotides line up with TRBD1. Germline trimming cut 5 bases from V and 0 bases from J; bases unmatched to any gene: 8. The CDR3 contains 17 residues. Germline CDR1 reads SGHTA; CDR2 reads FQGTGA. The CDR3 is CASSPGDRGFSNYGYTF. Written as DNA, the CDR3 is TGTGCCAGCAGCCCTGGGGACAGGGGGTTCTCTAACTATGGCTACACCTTC.

The chain has TRBV10-3 and TRBJ2-6, with 10 positions matching TRBD1. Per the germline V gene, CDR1 is ENHRY and CDR2 is SYGVKD. This CDR3 contains 17 residues. Trimming removed 4 bases from V and 0 bases from J; junction bases left unmatched: 3. This CDR3 is CAISGQGANSGANVLTF. As DNA, the CDR3 is TGTGCCATCAGTGGACAGGGGGCCAACTCTGGGGCCAACGTCCTGACTTTC.

The rearrangement links TRBV19 to TRBJ1-3; perhaps TRBD1 as D (5 bases). The germline gives CDR1 LNHDA, CDR2 SQIVND (reference sequence). V was trimmed by 7 bases and J by 2 bases, leaving 15 bases between them. The CDR3 is made up of 15 amino acids. The CDR3 loop reads CASNVGRGTGNTIYF. In nucleotides, the CDR3 is TGTGCCAGTAATGTCGGGAGGGGAACTGGAAACACCATATATTTT.

A few counts support this clone. V is TRBV6-2 or TRBV6-3 and J is TRBJ1-5, with D perhaps matching TRBD1 (6 bases). This CDR3 is built from 16 residues. V was cut by 5 bases and J by 7 bases, with 21 bases left in between. In germline, CDR1 is MNHEY, CDR2 SVGEGT. The DNA for the CDR3 is TGTGCCAGCAGTAAGGGGCAGGGGTGGCGTAGGCAGCCCCAGCATTTT. Translating it yields CASSKGQGWRRQPQHF.

CDR3 residues: CSVDIQDSGNTIYF. The DNA of the CDR3 is TGCAGCGTTGACATACAGGACTCTGGAAACACCATATATTTT. This chain joins TRBV29-1 and TRBJ1-3; D is perhaps TRBD1 (5 bases). CDR1 and CDR2 from the germline V gene are SQVTM and ANQGSEA. The CDR3 runs 14 residues. Between the trimmed V and J ends, which lost 3 bases and 0 bases, there was a span of 9 bases.

In this sample, this clone turned up many times. DNA for the CDR3: TGTGCCAGCAAGAGGACAGGGACCTACGAGCAGTACTTC. It is translated as CASKRTGTYEQYF. The chain uses TRBV28 and TRBJ2-7; 8 nucleotides align to TRBD1. The CDR3 is made up of 13 amino acids. V was clipped by 7 bases and J by 2 bases; unmatched bases: 4. Germline CDR1 MDHEN, CDR2 SYDVKM. Combining the CDR3 with reference TRBV28 and TRBJ2-7 gives the whole variable domain DVKVTQSSRYLVKRTGEKVFLECVQDMDHENMFWYRQDPGLGLRLIYFSYDVKMKEKGDIPEGYSVSREKKERFSLILESASTNQTSMYLCASKRTGTYEQYFGPGTRLTVT.

This clone was counted only a few times. A read error may account for a junction end that differs from germline. The chain recombines TRBV6-1 with TRBJ1-5, with D uncertain. This CDR3 has 14 amino acids. The germline gives CDR1 MNHNS, CDR2 SASEGT. DNA of the CDR3: TGTGCCAGCAGTGAAGGCCCGACATGGCCCGGAGGTGGTTTT. Translated, it gives CASSEGPTWPGGGF.

In its sample, this clone was seen once. The chain has TRBV2 and TRBJ1-5, with TRBD1 identical over 9 bases. CDR3 length: 11 residues. Per germline, CDR1 SNHLY and CDR2 FYNNEI. The V and J ends lost 6 bases and 15 bases, in that order; junction bases with no gene match: 6. CDR3 coding DNA: TGTGCCAGCAGCGCGGGACAGGGCATGCATTTT. Translated, it gives CASSAGQGMHF.

This chain joins TRBV18 and TRBJ1-5; tentative D call: TRBD1 (5 bases). Trimming stripped 6 bases from V and 9 bases from J, with 9 bases between. Germline CDR1 and CDR2: KGHSH and LQKENI. The CDR3 totals 11 residues. The CDR3 is CASSSGGPQHF. The CDR3 region has the DNA TGTGCCAGCTCGTCGGGGGGGCCCCAGCATTTT.